The subject of this entry is one TCR beta chain. Its antigen is undetermined. The data originate from a study of cytomegalovirus exposure and HLA in healthy donors. Findings of the study overall: HLA allele associations emerged for some 16,000 TCR beta sequences in a later analysis, at 0.05 false discovery rate. Diagnosis of cytomegalovirus status made by the classifier reportedly showed high specificity and sensitivity. Certain indistinguishable V segments, among them TRBV6-2 and TRBV6-3, were excluded. Earlier analysis found most TCR beta V segments productive about 87% or about 30% of the time.

The CDR3 runs to 15 residues. Trimming left V 2 bases short and J 2 bases short, with 7 bases between. CDR1 SGHTA and CDR2 FQGTGA come from the germline V gene. The PCR had 60 Vbeta and 13 Jbeta primers. This table comes from immunoSEQ multiplex PCR, and its TCRdb copy is limited to in-frame clones, with some not included. This table lists about 140,000 clones. The sequenced sample consisted of PBMCs. The chain joins TRBV7-3 to TRBJ2-6; maybe TRBD1 (6 bases). This TCR was sampled from a woman between 18 and 29 years old in good health and CMV-seronegative. CDR3 DNA sequence: TGTGCCAGCAGCTTACAGGGGCCTGGGGCCAACGTCCTGACTTTC. Translating it yields CASSLQGPGANVLTF.